What follows is one T cell receptor (beta chain) and its context. Its target is not known. This sample stems from a study of identical twins. Study-level results: Among beta out-of-frame sequences, excess sharing between twins appeared weaker. Monozygotic twin pairs showed more out-of-frame TCR alpha sharing than models estimated.

Germline V CDR1 and CDR2: GTSNPN, SVGIG (reference sequence). V lost 3 bases, J lost 0 bases, and 18 bases lay in between. The CDR3 totals 18 residues. The cDNA had a unique molecular identifier and a template-switch universal primer site. MiXCR, applied by TCRdb to the 5' RACE reads, yields one record per CDR3 protein. The sample lists 690,000 or so distinct CDR3 sequences, over 5% occurring once. The chain has TRBV30 and TRBJ2-6; tentatively, D is TRBD1 (5 bases). Material: naive T cells sorted from blood. The source of this sequence is a man younger than 35 in good health. The CDR3 protein is CAWSPRVIGASGANVLTF. As DNA, the CDR3 is TGTGCCTGGAGCCCCCGAGTTATTGGGGCCTCTGGGGCCAACGTCCTGACTTTC. Filled out from reference TRBV30 and TRBJ2-6, the complete variable domain reads SQTIHQWPATLVQPVGSPLSLECTVEGTSNPNLYWYRQAAGRGLQLLFYSVGIGQISSEVPQNLSASRPQDRQFILSSKKLLLSDSGFYLCAWSPRVIGASGANVLTFGAGSRLTVL.